The subject of this entry is one TCR beta chain. These data belong to a study of shared clonotypes between healthy human individuals. Naive-designated CD8 cells lacked CD45RO, were positively enriched for CCR7, and omitted terminally differentiated effector memory CD45RA+ cells. In germline, CDR1 is SEHNR, CDR2 FQNEAQ (reference sequence). V was cut by 1 base and J by 5 bases, with 11 bases left in between. This CDR3 spans 14 amino acids. The authors loaded around 220 ng DNA, 30,000 to 35,000 T cell genomes, into sorted-subset replicate PCRs. How the authors handled the data: ImmunoSEQ gave junction-only sequences without quality scores, so filtering differed. Libraries were prepared by immunoSEQ multiplex PCR; TCRdb keeps only in-frame clonotypes and omits some of them. V and J calls and clone size are copied from that table; D and trimming were computed from the DNA. The repertoire has about 580,000 clones, 98% of them found once; the top ten carry 0.3%.

Sequenced material: naive CD8+ T cells sorted from blood. The receptor was derived from a young man in good health. This chain uses TRBV7-9 with TRBJ2-5; TRBD2 might be the D (5 bases). The CDR3 DNA sequence: TGTGCCAGCAGCTTAGTAGAGGAGGCGGAGACCCAGTACTTC. This sequence encodes CASSLVEEAETQYF.